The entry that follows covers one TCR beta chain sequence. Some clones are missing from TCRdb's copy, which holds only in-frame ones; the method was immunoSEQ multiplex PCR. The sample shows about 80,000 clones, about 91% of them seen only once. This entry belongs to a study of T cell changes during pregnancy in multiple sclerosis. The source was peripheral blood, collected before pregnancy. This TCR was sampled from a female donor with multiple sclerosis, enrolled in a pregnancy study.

In DNA form, the CDR3 reads TGCGCCAGCAGCCCCGGGACAGGCATCCGGGAGACCCAGTACTTC. As protein: CASSPGTGIRETQYF. This sequence joins TRBV5-1 and TRBJ2-5, with 8 bases that match TRBD1. CDR3 size: 15 residues. Germline CDR1 reads SGHRS; CDR2 reads YFSETQ. Trimming at V came to 4 bases and at J to 5 bases, leaving 10 bases not matched to a gene.